This T cell receptor (beta chain) was identified during a study of early T cells in non-severe SARS-CoV-2 infection. Turning to the study itself: The sequenced material was bulk RNA from unsorted whole blood, and its chains were unpaired. Study-level results: Anti-spike CD8 responses were favored by VDJdb matching, which missed private and CD4 specificities.

This clonotype was picked up many times. Its antigen is undetermined. Tagging with unique molecular identifiers was applied to individual cDNA molecules. TCRdb re-derived calls from the 5' RACE reads in MiXCR, one entry per CDR3 protein. The table has about 39,000 distinct CDR3 sequences, under 4.5% seen once. Per the germline V gene, CDR1 is MNHNY and CDR2 is SVGAGI (reference sequence). Trimming pared 0 bases from V and 0 bases from J, leaving 9 bases between. The CDR3 has 16 residues. Specimen: whole blood. This receptor was identified in an adult who was a healthcare worker with PCR-confirmed SARS-CoV-2 infection or an uninfected control (not recorded which). The rearrangement uses TRBV6-6 and TRBJ1-3; D perhaps matches TRBD1 (5 bases). CDR3 loop: CASSYSAGISGNTIYF. Here the CDR3 DNA reads TGTGCCAGCAGTTACTCGGCAGGGATCTCTGGAAACACCATATATTTT.